The 9 T cell receptor beta chains presented below share a single source sample, sequenced in a study of vaccination and CD4 T cells after COVID-19. The assay that was used to sequence DNA from cultured CD4+ T cells was the Oncomine TCR Beta short-read assay. A single record per CDR3 protein comes from TCRdb applying MiXCR to the PCR reads. The sample gives some 12,000 distinct CDR3 sequences, less than 70% of which show up once; 10% is in the top ten. Documented treatment: roughly 11-day PBMC culture with coronavirus spike peptide pools or control peptides (ViraFEST assay). These TCRs' antigens remain unknown. Sequenced input: CD4+ T cells from blood, cultured in vitro. The receptor source for this set is a human donor who had recovered from COVID-19.

This clonotype has more than one count but fewer than ten. The chain combines TRBV6-2 or TRBV6-3 with TRBJ2-3; 7 bases are a match to TRBD1. J gave up 1 base and V 6 bases, and 4 bases lay outside the gene matches. The CDR3 sequence is 14 residues long. Germline V gene lookup returns CDR1 MNHEY and CDR2 SVGEGT. CDR3 region: CASRTGQGTDTQYF. The CDR3 DNA reads TGTGCCAGCAGGACCGGACAGGGCACAGATACGCAGTATTTT.

The CDR3 loop is CASSLFGANVLTF. CDR3 DNA: TGTGCCAGCAGCTTGTTTGGGGCCAACGTCCTGACTTTC. This sequence joins TRBV5-4 and TRBJ2-6, with D hard to call. CDR3 length equals 13 residues. Trimming took 1 base from V and 3 from J, leaving 2 bases between them. Germline CDR1 reads SGHNT; CDR2 reads YYREEE (reference sequence).

The chain joins TRBV20-1 to TRBJ2-5; D not certain. This CDR3 is built from 14 residues. The V and J ends lost 2 bases and 1 base respectively, with 11 bases between them. Germline assignment: CDR1 DFQATT and CDR2 SNEGSKA (reference sequence). In DNA, the CDR3 is TGCAGTGCTAGACTCGTGGGGTCCCAAGAGACCCAGTACTTC. It encodes CSARLVGSQETQYF.

This clonotype occurred a few times. J is TRBJ2-2 and V is TRBV4-1, with 12 bases matching TRBD1. The germline CDR1 and CDR2 sequences are MGHRA and YSYEKL. CDR3 length: 17 amino acids. Unmatched junction bases numbered 9, after V lost 8 bases and J lost 2 bases. The CDR3 loop is CASSTGQGAPNTGELFF. CDR3 nucleotides: TGCGCCAGCTCAACGGGACAGGGGGCGCCTAACACCGGGGAGCTGTTTTTT.

On this clonotype itself: The conserved phenylalanine or tryptophan normally closing the CDR3 is absent here, so this likely arose from a read error. The chain combines TRBV20-1 with TRBJ1-2, with D possibly matching TRBD1 (6 bases). V was pared by 3 bases and J by 6 bases, with 11 bases between. Germline CDR1 and CDR2: DFQATT and SNEGSKA (reference sequence). The CDR3 length is 12 residues. For the CDR3, the DNA is TGCAGTGCTAGTAGAGGGGGGGATGGCTACACCTCC. As protein: CSASRGGDGYTS.

A few counts support this clonotype. The rearrangement joins TRBV7-9 to TRBJ2-7; D might be TRBD2 (6 bases). This CDR3 is 14 amino acids long. V dropped 5 bases and J dropped 0 bases, with 11 bases sitting between them. Germline CDR1 is SEHNR and CDR2 is FQNEAQ (reference sequence). CDR3 protein: CASSHPGDSYEQYF. The CDR3 DNA sequence: TGTGCCAGCAGCCATCCGGGGGACTCCTACGAGCAGTACTTC.

The J gene is TRBJ2-5, the V gene TRBV6-2 or TRBV6-3; TRBD2 matches at 13 bases. V trimming: 5 bases; J trimming: 2 bases; junction bases outside the gene matches: 26. This CDR3 comprises 23 residues. Germline CDR1 MNHEY, CDR2 SVGEGT. The CDR3 sequence is CASSKIQELWTSGSRGGQETQYF. In DNA form, the CDR3 reads TGTGCCAGCAGTAAAATACAGGAATTGTGGACTAGCGGGAGTAGGGGTGGTCAAGAGACCCAGTACTTC.

This clonotype was observed a few times. V and J are TRBV27 and TRBJ1-1, with D possibly matching TRBD1 (6 bases). The CDR3 sequence is 16 residues long. CDR1 is MNHEY and CDR2 is SMNVEV in the germline V gene (reference sequence). V lost 1 base and J lost 2, with 14 bases in between. The CDR3 protein is CASSLYSRDTNTEAFF. The CDR3 region has the DNA TGTGCCAGCAGTTTATATTCCCGGGACACTAACACTGAAGCTTTCTTT.

The V and J genes are TRBV20-1 and TRBJ2-7; D remains ambiguous. Germline V gene data show CDR1 as DFQATT and CDR2 as SNEGSKA (reference sequence). The CDR3 length is 12 residues. The ends were cut back, 3 bases at V and 1 base at J, with 7 bases in the middle. CDR3 bases: TGCAGTGCTAGGGCCGGGTCCTACGAGCAGTACTTC. Translating it yields CSARAGSYEQYF.